This TCR beta chain was documented in a study of blood T cell repertoires in COVID-19. Assay used: immunoSEQ multiplex PCR; TCRdb lists only in-frame clones, some missing. The profile shows about 300,000 clones, roughly 83% of them singletons. V was cut by 6 bases and J by 7 bases, with 25 bases left in between. From germline, CDR1 is MDHEN and CDR2 SYDVKM. The CDR3 has 16 residues. The source material was peripheral blood. This receptor was obtained from a human donor with COVID-19, enrolled during active disease. The donor label of this sample is uncertain. The chain links TRBV28 to TRBJ2-7, with D maybe TRBD2 (7 bases). CDR3 bases: TGTGCCAGCAGGTTGGGGGCCAGCGGGGCTAGCCCGGAGCAGTACTTC. Protein: CASRLGASGASPEQYF.